This T cell receptor beta chain originates from a study of blood T cell repertoires in COVID-19. Study in general: Italy, Spain and the United States were the sources of the convalescent and acute COVID-19 samples. The analysed material was cDNA or gDNA that came from T cells, B-cell-depleted T cells, or PBMCs.

Per the original methods: Estimated nucleated cell counts came from reference gene primer amplification. Profiled with immunoSEQ multiplex PCR; TCRdb holds only in-frame clones, not every one. The D gene and trimming were derived from the DNA, and the V and J assignments and clone size from that table. Among 70,000 to 90,000 clones listed, around 86% were seen once. Germline CDR1 and CDR2: ENHRY and SYGVKD. This CDR3 contains 13 residues. The ends lost 6 bases at V and 12 bases at J; junction bases unmatched: 10. Sequencing was done on a sample of peripheral blood. The source of this sequence is a man between 60 and 75 years old with acute or convalescent COVID-19. The chain employs TRBV10-3 and TRBJ1-4, with 7 nucleotides matching TRBD1. The CDR3 loop is CAISRTGPRELFF. The CDR3 bases are TGTGCCATCAGCCGGACAGGACCTCGGGAACTGTTTTTT.